This T cell receptor (beta chain) appears in the sequencing data of a study of PD-1 blockade in classical Hodgkin lymphoma. Worth noting for this clone: Antigen specificity is unknown.

Indicated time point: newly diagnosed, previously untreated cHL patient sample. Comparison came from newly diagnosed, untreated classical Hodgkin lymphoma PBMCs. Study-wide findings and caveats: Undefined causes, possibly disease activity or prior therapy, underlie the repertoire differences. Diminished baseline TCR diversity has been reported in newly diagnosed patients relative to healthy donors.

Assay: immunoSEQ multiplex PCR; the TCRdb copy retains only in-frame clones and omits some. The table shows about 30,000 clones, with approximately 90% occurring only once. The TCR originated in a human donor with classical Hodgkin lymphoma. The material sequenced was peripheral blood mononuclear cells (PBMCs).

This chain's CDR3 is CASSRDRVINTIYF. CDR3 coding DNA: TGTGCCAGCAGCCGGGACAGGGTAATAAACACCATATATTTT. The chain is built from TRBV7-2 and TRBJ1-3, with TRBD1 identical over 9 bases. Germline V gene data show CDR1 as SGHTA and CDR2 as FQGNSA. The CDR3 runs to 14 residues. V dropped 5 bases and J dropped 6; count of bases not matched to a gene: 5.